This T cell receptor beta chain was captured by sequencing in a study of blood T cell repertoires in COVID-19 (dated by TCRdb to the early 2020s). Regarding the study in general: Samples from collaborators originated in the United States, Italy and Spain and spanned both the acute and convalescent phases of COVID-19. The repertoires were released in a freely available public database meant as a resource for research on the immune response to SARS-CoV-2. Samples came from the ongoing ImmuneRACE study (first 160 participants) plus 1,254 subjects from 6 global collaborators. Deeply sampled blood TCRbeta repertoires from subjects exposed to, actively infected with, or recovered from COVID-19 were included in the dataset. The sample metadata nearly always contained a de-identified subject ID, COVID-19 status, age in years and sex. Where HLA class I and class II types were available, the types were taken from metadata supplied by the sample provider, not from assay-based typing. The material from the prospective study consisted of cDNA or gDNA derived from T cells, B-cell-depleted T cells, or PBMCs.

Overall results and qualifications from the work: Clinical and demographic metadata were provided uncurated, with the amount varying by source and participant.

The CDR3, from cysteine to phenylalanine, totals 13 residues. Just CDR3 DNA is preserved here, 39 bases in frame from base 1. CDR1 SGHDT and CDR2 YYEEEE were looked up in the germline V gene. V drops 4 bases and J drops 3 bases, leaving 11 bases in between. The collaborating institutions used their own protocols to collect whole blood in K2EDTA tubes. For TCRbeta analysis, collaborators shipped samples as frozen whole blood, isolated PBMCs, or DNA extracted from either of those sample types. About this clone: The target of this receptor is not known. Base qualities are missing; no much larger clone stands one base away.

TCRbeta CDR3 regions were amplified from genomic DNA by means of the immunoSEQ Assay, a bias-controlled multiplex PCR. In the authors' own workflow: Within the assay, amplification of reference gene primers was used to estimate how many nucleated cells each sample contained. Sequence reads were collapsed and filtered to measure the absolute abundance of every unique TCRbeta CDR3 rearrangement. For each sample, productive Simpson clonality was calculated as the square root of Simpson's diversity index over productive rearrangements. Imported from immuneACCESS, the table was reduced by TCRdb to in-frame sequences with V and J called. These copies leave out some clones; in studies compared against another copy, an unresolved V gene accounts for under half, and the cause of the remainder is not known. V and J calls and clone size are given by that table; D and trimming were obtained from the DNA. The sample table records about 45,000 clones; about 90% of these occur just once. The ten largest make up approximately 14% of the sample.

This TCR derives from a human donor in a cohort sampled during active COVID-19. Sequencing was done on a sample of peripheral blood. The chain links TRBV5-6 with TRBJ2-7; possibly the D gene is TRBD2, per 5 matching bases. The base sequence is TGTGCCAGCAGCCCCGGAGGATTCTACGAGCAGTACTTC. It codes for CASSPGGFYEQYF.